This T cell receptor beta chain was captured in a study of blood T cell repertoires in COVID-19. Study-level information: There were acute and convalescent COVID-19 samples, and they came from the United States, Italy and Spain. PBMCs, B-cell-depleted T cells, or T cells provided the cDNA or gDNA that made up the material.

Seattle patients were enrolled during active infection and followed longitudinally. This clone was seen more than once but under ten times. Germline V gives CDR1 SNHLY, CDR2 FYNNEI. V lost 9 bases, J lost 2 bases, and 10 bases lay in between. The CDR3 totals 12 residues. Original data processing: Estimation of nucleated cell counts relied on the amplification of reference gene primers. Method: immunoSEQ multiplex PCR; TCRdb's copy keeps in-frame clones and lacks some. That table gives V, J and clone size, and the DNA gave D and trimming. The sample lists about 70,000 clones; roughly 80% were seen once.

This TCR came from a man aged 25-45 years with COVID-19, enrolled during active disease. The chain links TRBV2 to TRBJ1-2, with D perhaps TRBD1 (6 bases). Sequencing was done on a sample of peripheral blood. The CDR3, as DNA: TGTGCCAGGGCAGGGGAGAACTATGGCTACACCTTC. The encoded protein is CARAGENYGYTF. The complete variable domain, with remaining parts taken from reference TRBV2 and TRBJ1-2, reads EPEVTQTPSHQVTQMGQEVILRCVPISNHLYFYWYRQILGQKVEFLVSFYNNEISEKSEIFDDQFSVERPDGSNFTLKIRSTKLEDSAMYFCARAGENYGYTFGSGTRLTVV.